This T cell receptor beta chain was obtained from a study of cytomegalovirus exposure and HLA in healthy donors. Vbeta (60) and Jbeta (13) primers were used in the PCR. Libraries were prepared by immunoSEQ multiplex PCR; TCRdb keeps only in-frame clonotypes and omits some of them. The sample lists about 200,000 clones; 75% to 90% were seen once. As regards this clone: The antigen remains unidentified.

The CDR3 length is 14 residues. With 4 bases clipped from V and 5 bases from J, the junction kept 7 bases outside the gene matches. Germline assignment: CDR1 LNHDA and CDR2 SQIVND (reference sequence). Findings of the study overall: A link between a missense DCLRE1C variant and TCR beta V- and J-gene trimming emerged from a later analysis. Per published accounts, TCR beta sequences correctly predicted the HLA-A and HLA-B alleles of most subjects. In a later analysis, at a false discovery rate of 0.05, 16,951 TCR beta sequences matched HLA alleles.

The origin of this receptor is a woman aged 40 to 50 in good health and CMV-seronegative. Sequenced sample: PBMCs. The V call is TRBV19, the J call TRBJ2-5; 7 positions agree with TRBD2. As DNA, the CDR3 is TGTGCCAGTAGTACCCACGGGGGGTGGGAGACCCAGTACTTC. It codes for CASSTHGGWETQYF. Full variable domain (rest looked up from reference TRBV19 and TRBJ2-5): DGGITQSPKYLFRKEGQNVTLSCEQNLNHDAMYWYRQDPGQGLRLIYYSQIVNDFQKGDIAEGYSVSREKKESFPLTVTSAQKNPTAFYLCASSTHGGWETQYFGPGTRLLVL.